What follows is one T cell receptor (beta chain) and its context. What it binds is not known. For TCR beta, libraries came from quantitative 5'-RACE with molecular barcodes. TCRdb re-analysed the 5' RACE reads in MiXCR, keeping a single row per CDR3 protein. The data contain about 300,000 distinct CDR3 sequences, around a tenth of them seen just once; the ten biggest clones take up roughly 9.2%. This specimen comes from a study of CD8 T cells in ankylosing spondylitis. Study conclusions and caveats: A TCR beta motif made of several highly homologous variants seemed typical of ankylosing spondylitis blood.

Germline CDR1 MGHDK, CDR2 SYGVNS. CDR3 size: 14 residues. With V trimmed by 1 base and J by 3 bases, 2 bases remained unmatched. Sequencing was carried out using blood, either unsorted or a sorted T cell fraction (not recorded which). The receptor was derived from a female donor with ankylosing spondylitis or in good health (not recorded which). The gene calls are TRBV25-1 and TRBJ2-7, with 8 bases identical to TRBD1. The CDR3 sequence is CASSESGQDYEQYF. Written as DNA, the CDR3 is TGTGCCAGCAGTGAATCGGGACAGGACTACGAGCAGTACTTC.